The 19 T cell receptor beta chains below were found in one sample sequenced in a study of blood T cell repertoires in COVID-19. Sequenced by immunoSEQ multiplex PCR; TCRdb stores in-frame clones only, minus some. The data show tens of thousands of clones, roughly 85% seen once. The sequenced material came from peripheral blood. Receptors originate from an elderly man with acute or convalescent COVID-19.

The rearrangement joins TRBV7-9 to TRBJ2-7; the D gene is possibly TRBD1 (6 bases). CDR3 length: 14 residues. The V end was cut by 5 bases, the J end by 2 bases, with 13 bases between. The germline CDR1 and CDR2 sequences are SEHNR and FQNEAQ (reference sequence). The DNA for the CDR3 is TGTGCCAGCAGCACTGGACAGCTACCCTACGAGCAGTACTTC. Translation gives CASSTGQLPYEQYF.

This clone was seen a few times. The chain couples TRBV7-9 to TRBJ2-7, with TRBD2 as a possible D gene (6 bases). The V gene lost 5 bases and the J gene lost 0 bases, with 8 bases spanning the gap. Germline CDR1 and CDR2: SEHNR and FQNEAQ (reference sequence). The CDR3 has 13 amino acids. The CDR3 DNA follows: TGTGCCAGCAGCCAAGCGGGCTCCTACGAGCAGTACTTC. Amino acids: CASSQAGSYEQYF.

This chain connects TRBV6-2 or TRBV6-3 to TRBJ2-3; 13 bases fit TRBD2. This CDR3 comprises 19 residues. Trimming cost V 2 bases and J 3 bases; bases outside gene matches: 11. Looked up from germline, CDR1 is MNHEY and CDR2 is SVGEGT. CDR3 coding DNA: TGTGCCAGCAGTTACCTCGGGGGAAGGACTAGCGGGAGAACAGATACGCAGTATTTT. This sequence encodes CASSYLGGRTSGRTDTQYF.

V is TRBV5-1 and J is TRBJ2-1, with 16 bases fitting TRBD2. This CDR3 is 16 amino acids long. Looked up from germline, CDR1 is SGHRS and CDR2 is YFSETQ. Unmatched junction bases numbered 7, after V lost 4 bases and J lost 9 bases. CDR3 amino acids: CASSAAGTSGRAEQFF. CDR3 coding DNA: TGCGCCAGCAGCGCCGCCGGGACTAGCGGGAGGGCTGAGCAGTTCTTC.

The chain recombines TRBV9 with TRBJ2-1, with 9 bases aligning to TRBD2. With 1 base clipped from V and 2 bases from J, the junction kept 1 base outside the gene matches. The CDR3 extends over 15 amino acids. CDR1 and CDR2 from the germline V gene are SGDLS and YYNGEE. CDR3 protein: CASSVSSGAYNEQFF. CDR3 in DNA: TGTGCCAGCAGCGTATCTAGCGGGGCCTACAATGAGCAGTTCTTC.

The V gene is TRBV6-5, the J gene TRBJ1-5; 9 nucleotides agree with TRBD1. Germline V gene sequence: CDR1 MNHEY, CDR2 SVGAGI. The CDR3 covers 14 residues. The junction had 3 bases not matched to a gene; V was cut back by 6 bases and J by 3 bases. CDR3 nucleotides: TGTGCCAGCAGCCGGGACAGGGTCAATCAGCCCCAGCATTTT. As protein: CASSRDRVNQPQHF.

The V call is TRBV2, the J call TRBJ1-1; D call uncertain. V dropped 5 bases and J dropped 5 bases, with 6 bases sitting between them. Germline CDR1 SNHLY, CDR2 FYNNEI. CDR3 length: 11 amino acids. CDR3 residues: CASSLLTEAFF. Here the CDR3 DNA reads TGTGCCAGCAGTTTACTAACTGAAGCTTTCTTT.

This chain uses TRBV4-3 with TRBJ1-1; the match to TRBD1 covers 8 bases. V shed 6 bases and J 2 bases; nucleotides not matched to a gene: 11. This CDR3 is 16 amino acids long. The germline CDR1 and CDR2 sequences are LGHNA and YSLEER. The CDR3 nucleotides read TGCGCCAGCAGAAGGGGGGCAGGGACAGGCAACACTGAAGCTTTCTTT. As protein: CASRRGAGTGNTEAFF.

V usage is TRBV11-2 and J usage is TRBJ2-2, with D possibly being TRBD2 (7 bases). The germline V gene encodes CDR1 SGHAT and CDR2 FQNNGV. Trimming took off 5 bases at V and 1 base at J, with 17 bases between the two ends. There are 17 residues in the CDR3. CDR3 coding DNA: TGTGCCAGCAGCCGAGGGGGGGCAGGAGTGAACACCGGGGAGCTGTTTTTT. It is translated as CASSRGGAGVNTGELFF.

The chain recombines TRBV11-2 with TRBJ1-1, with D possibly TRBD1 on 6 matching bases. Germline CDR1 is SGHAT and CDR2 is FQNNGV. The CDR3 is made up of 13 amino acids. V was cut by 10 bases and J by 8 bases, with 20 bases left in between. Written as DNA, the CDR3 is TGTGCCACCAAGGGACACACCCGCGGAGAAGCTTTCTTT. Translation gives CATKGHTRGEAFF.

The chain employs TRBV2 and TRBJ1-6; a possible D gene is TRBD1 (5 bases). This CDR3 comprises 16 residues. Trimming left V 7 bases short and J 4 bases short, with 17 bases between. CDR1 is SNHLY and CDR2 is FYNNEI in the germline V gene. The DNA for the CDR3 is TGTGCCAGCAAGCACAGGAGTATCCTTTATAATTCACCCCTCCACTTT. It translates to CASKHRSILYNSPLHF.

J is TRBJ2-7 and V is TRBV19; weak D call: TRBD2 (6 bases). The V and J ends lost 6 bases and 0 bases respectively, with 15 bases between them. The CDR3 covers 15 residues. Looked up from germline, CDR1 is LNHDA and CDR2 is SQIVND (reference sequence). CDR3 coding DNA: TGTGCCAGTAGAAGGACTATCTCGAGCTCCTACGAGCAGTACTTC. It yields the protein CASRRTISSSYEQYF.

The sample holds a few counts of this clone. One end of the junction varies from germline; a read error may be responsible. CDR3 in amino acids: CASSLGQENTEAFF. DNA of the CDR3: TGCGCCAGCAGTTTGGGACAGGAGAACACTGAAGCTTTCTTT. The chain couples TRBV5-1 to TRBJ1-1; 8 nucleotides agree with TRBD1. Germline V gene data show CDR1 as SGHRS and CDR2 as YFSETQ. The CDR3 loop spans 14 amino acids. Full variable domain (missing parts from reference TRBV5-1 and TRBJ1-1): KAGVTQTPRYLIKTRGQQVTLSCSPISGHRSVSWYQQTPGQGLQFLFEYFSETQRNKGNFPGRFSGRQFSNSRSEMNVSTLELGDSALYLCASSLGQENTEAFFGQGTRLTVV.

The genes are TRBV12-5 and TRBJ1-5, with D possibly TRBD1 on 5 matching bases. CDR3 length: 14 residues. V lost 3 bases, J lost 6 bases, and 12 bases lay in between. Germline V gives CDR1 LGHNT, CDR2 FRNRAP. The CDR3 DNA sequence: TGTGCTAGTGGTTTCTCTCAGGGCAGTCAGCCCCAGCATTTT. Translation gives CASGFSQGSQPQHF.

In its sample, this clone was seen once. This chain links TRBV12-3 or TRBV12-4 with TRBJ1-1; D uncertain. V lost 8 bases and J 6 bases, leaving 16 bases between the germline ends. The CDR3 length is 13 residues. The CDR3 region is CASCRLPQAEAFF. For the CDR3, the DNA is TGTGCCAGCTGCCGACTGCCCCAAGCTGAAGCTTTCTTT.

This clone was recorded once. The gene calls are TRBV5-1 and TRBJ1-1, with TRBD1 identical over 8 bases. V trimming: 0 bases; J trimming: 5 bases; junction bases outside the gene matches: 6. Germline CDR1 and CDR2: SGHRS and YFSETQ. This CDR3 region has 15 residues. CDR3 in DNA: TGCGCCAGCAGCTTGGCCGGGACAGGAGGAACTGAAGCTTTCTTT. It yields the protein CASSLAGTGGTEAFF.

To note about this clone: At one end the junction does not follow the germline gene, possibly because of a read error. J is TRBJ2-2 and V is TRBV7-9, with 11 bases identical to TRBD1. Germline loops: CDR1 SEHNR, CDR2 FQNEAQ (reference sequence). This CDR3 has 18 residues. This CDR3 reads CASSLGQGANVYTGELFF. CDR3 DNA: TGTGCCAGCAGTTTAGGACAGGGGGCTAATGTGTACACCGGGGAGCTGTTTTTT.

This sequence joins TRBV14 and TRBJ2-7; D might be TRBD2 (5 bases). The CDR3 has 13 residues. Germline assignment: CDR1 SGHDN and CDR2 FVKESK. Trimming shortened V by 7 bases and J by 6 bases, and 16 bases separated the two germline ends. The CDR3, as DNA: TGTGCCAGCAACTTTCACTATCGGGGCGAGCAGTACTTC. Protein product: CASNFHYRGEQYF.

The CDR3 sequence is CASSLVGQAANYGYTF. Written as DNA, the CDR3 is TGTGCCAGCAGCCTCGTCGGACAGGCAGCTAACTATGGCTACACCTTC. The chain employs TRBV3-1 (or the pseudogene TRBV3-2) and TRBJ1-2; 7 nucleotides align to TRBD1. The CDR3 spans 16 residues. V trimming: 4 bases; J trimming: 0 bases; junction bases outside the gene matches: 8. Germline V gives CDR1 LGHDT, CDR2 YNNKEL (reference sequence).